The 5 T cell receptor beta chains below all came from one sample that was sequenced in a study of cytomegalovirus exposure and HLA in healthy donors. This PCR relied on a set of 60 Vbeta primers and 13 Jbeta primers. Profiled with immunoSEQ multiplex PCR; TCRdb holds only in-frame clones, not every one. The sample has about 160,000 clones; roughly 80% are singletons. The source material was PBMCs. The receptors originated from a male donor in good health and CMV-seronegative.

This chain connects TRBV10-3 to TRBJ2-3; 11 nucleotides align to TRBD2. The CDR3 is made up of 17 amino acids. The V gene's germline CDR1 is ENHRY and CDR2 SYGVKD. Trimming took 10 bases from V and 8 from J; bases not matched to a gene: 20. The CDR3 sequence: CATSPQLAGVTAGTQYF. CDR3 bases: TGTGCCACCAGCCCCCAACTAGCGGGGGTGACGGCCGGTACGCAGTATTTT.

Only one count was recorded for this clone. The genes are TRBV7-9 and TRBJ2-7; tentatively, D is TRBD2 (6 bases). Germline V gene data show CDR1 as SEHNR and CDR2 as FQNEAQ (reference sequence). The CDR3 has 19 amino acids. V shed 1 base and J shed 0 bases, with 22 bases lying between them. Here the CDR3 reads CASSLVLLWGRDSSYEQYF. The CDR3 coding sequence is TGTGCCAGCAGCTTAGTTTTGTTGTGGGGTAGGGACTCCTCCTACGAGCAGTACTTC.

The J gene is TRBJ2-5, the V gene TRBV27; 9 bases fit TRBD1. J gave up 3 bases and V 5 bases, and 10 bases lay outside the gene matches. Germline V lookup: CDR1 MNHEY, CDR2 SMNVEV (reference sequence). The CDR3 sequence is 16 residues long. Here the CDR3 reads CASSNQIGTGKETQYF. CDR3 sequence (DNA): TGTGCCAGCAGTAATCAGATCGGGACAGGGAAAGAGACCCAGTACTTC.

CDR3 protein: CASRGTGGGGYTF. In DNA, the CDR3 is TGTGCCAGCAGGGGGACGGGGGGCGGAGGCTACACCTTC. The J gene is TRBJ1-2, the V gene TRBV27, with D maybe TRBD1 (6 bases). The germline gives CDR1 MNHEY, CDR2 SMNVEV (reference sequence). The V and J ends lost 6 bases and 8 bases respectively, with 16 bases between them. This CDR3 is 13 amino acids long.

This clone was detected only a few times. J is TRBJ2-7 and V is TRBV5-1, with D unclear. Between the trimmed V and J ends, which lost 0 bases and 12 bases, there was a span of 13 bases. Germline CDR1 and CDR2: SGHRS and YFSETQ. CDR3 length: 12 residues. The CDR3 sequence: CASSLAGGTPYF. The CDR3, as DNA: TGCGCCAGCAGCTTGGCCGGCGGAACCCCGTACTTC.